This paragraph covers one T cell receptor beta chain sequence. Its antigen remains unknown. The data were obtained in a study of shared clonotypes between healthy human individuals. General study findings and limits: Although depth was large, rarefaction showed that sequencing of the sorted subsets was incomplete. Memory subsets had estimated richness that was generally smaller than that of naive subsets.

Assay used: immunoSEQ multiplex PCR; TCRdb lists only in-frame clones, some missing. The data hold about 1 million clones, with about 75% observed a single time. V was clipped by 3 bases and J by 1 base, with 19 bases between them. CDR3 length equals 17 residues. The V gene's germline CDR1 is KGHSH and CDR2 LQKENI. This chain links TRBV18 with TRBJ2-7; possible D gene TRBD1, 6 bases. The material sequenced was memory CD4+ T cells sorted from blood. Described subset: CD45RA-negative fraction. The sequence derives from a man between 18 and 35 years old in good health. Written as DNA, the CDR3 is TGTGCCAGCTCACCCCCGTTGAAGACAGGAGAATCCTACGAGCAGTACTTC. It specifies CASSPPLKTGESYEQYF.